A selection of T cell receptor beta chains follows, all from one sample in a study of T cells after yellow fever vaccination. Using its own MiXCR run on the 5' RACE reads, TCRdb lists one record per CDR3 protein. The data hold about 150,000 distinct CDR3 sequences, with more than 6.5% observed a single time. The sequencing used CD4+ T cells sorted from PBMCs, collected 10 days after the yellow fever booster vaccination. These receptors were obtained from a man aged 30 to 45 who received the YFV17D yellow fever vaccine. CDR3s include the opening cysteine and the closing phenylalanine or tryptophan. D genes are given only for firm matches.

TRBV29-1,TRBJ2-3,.,CSVRGPSTDTQYF
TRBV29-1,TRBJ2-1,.,CSVGVRESYNEQFF
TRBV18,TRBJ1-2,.,CASSPTGGDVGYTF
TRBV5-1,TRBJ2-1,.,CASSLSGGPFSSNEQFF
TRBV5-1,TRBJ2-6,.,CASSLVAAKTSGANVLTF
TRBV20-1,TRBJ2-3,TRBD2,CSARTSGSTDTQYF
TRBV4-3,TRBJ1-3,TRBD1,CASSQDWTGAGNTIYF
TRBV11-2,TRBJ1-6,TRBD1,CASGGQGIGNSPLHF
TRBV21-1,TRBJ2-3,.,CASSYLEGRGKNTQYF
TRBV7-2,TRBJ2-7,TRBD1,CASSRGQVTVYEQYF
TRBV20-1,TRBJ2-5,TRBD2,CSARPSGRARETQYF
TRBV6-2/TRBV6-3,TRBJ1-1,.,CASSATRGRASTEAFF
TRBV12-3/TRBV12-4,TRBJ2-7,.,CASSLAPTYEQYF
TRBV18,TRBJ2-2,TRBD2,CASSPRLTSGVNTGELFF
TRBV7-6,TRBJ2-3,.,CASSMGQGRWDTDTQYF
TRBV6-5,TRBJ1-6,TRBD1,CASSSTGGTSPLHF
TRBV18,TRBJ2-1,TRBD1,CASSPGTGFYNEQFF
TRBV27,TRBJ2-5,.,CASSAQGTQYF
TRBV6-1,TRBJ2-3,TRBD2,CASRPSSGPVSTQYF
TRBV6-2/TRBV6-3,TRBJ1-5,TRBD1,CASSWGQTSQHF
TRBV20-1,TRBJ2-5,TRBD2,CSASVAGGWQETQYF
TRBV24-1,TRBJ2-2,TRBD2,CATSESGTSDPGELFF
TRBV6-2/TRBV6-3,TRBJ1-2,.,CASSYSKKAYGYTF
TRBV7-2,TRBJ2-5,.,CASSRGQAEYF
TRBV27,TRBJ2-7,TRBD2,CASSSRTSGTYEQYF
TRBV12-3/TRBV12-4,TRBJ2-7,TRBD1,CASSLGTNQGQAEQYF
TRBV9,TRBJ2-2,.,CASSAPLRELFF
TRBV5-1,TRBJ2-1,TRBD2,CASSPTSGVASEQFF
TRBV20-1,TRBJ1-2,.,CSADQRNGPDGYTF
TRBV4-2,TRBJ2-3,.,CASSQDRRDTQYF
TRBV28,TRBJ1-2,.,CASSRRQQGLWGYTF
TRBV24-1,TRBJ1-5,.,CATSPRGASNQPQHF
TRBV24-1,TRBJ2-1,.,CATSRGHSGTYNEQFF
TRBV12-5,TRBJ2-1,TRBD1,CASAVTRDSWSGQFF
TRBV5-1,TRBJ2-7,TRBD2,CASSSLAGGDEQYF
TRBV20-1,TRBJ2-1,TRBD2,CSARALGLEDGEQFF
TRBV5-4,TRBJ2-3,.,CASSLALRSTDTQYF
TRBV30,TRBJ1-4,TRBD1,CAWSGGQGARRLDEKLFF
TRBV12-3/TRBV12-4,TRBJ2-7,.,CASSLPGSRSEQYF
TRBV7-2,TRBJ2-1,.,CASRARWSLSINEQFF
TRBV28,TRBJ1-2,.,CASSPPDPLRYGYTF
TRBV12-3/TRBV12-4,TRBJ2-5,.,CAFCFRPLMNHRQETQYF
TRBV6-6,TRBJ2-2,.,CASSYVSGELFF
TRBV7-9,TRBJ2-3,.,CASSLASSSSDTQYF
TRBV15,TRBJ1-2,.,CATSRDYNGYTF
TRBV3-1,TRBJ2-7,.,CASSDGPLWQQYF
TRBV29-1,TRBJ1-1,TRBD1,CSRQGGTEAFF
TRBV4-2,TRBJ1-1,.,CASSQDSGGGGGTEAFF
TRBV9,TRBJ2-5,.,CASSQFGQETQYF
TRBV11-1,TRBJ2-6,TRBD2,CASSLGGLAGPSGANVLTF
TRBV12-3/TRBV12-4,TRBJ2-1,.,CASRRADRNGQFF
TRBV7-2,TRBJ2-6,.,CASRTQGGANVLTF
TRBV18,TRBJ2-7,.,CASSPRGQTYEQYF
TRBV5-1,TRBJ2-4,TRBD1,CASSLAEGQGATAKNIQYF
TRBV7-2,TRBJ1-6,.,CASSLAWGRTPLHF